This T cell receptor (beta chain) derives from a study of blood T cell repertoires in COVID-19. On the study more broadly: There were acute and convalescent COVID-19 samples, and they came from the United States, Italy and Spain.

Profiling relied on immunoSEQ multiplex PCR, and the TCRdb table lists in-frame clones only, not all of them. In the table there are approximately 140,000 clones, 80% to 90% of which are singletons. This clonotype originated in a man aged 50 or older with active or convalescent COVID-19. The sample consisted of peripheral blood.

The CDR3 sequence is CASSQPDRPTAFNTEAFF. As DNA, the CDR3 is TGCGCCAGCAGTCAACCCGACAGGCCGACAGCATTTAACACTGAAGCTTTCTTT. The chain has TRBV23-1 and TRBJ1-1; weak D call: TRBD1 (6 bases). TRBV23-1 is designated an ORF whose function remains uncertain. The CDR3 covers 18 residues. V lost 2 bases, J lost 2 bases, and 21 bases lay in between.